The 18 T cell receptor beta chains below all came from one sample that was sequenced in a study of cytomegalovirus exposure and HLA in healthy donors. Use of 60 Vbeta and 13 Jbeta primers characterized the PCR. Assay used: immunoSEQ multiplex PCR; TCRdb lists only in-frame clones, some missing. The table lists around 210,000 clones, just under 80% of them singletons. The sample taken for sequencing was PBMCs. The origin of the receptors is a boy younger than 18 in good health and CMV-seronegative.

This clone was found a few times. The chain combines TRBV7-6 with TRBJ1-2; perhaps TRBD1 as D (5 bases). Germline loops: CDR1 SGHVS, CDR2 FNYEAQ. The CDR3 length is 15 residues. V was pared by 4 bases and J by 4 bases, with 16 bases between. As DNA, the CDR3 is TGTGCCAGCAGCTCCGAGGGACTTGGGGGCTATGGCTACACCTTC. Its translation: CASSSEGLGGYGYTF.

The chain combines TRBV29-1 with TRBJ2-5; 7 bases match TRBD2. The junction had 15 bases not matched to a gene; V was cut back by 6 bases and J by 11 bases. The CDR3 has 13 residues. Germline assignment: CDR1 SQVTM and CDR2 ANQGSEA. CDR3 bases: TGCAGCGTGGGGGGGATCGGGGTAGTTGAGCAGTACTTC. It yields the protein CSVGGIGVVEQYF. The full variable domain, in which reference TRBV29-1 and TRBJ2-5 provide the parts outside the CDR3, is SAVISQKPSRDICQRGTSLTIQCQVDSQVTMMFWYRQQPGQSLTLIATANQGSEATYESGFVIDKFPISRPNLTFSTLTVSNMSPEDSSIYLCSVGGIGVVEQYFGPGTRLLVL.

The chain uses TRBV7-8 and TRBJ1-4; D not resolved. The CDR3 is 14 residues long. Germline V gene data show CDR1 as SGHVS and CDR2 as FQNEAQ. Trimming shortened V by 5 bases and J by 5 bases, and 12 bases separated the two germline ends. This CDR3 is CASSRGSWNEKLFF. In DNA form, the CDR3 reads TGTGCCAGCAGCCGCGGGTCCTGGAATGAAAAACTGTTTTTT.

This clone was picked up one time. The J gene is TRBJ2-1, the V gene TRBV7-3; tentatively, D is TRBD2 (6 bases). The CDR3 loop spans 17 amino acids. V lost 5 bases and J lost 7, with 24 bases in between. Germline loops: CDR1 SGHTA, CDR2 FQGTGA. The CDR3 DNA reads TGTGCCAGCAGCCCCCGGACTACCCGATATACGGGGAATGAGCAGTTCTTC. Translation gives CASSPRTTRYTGNEQFF. The variable domain in full, with the rest retrieved from reference TRBV7-3 and TRBJ2-1, is GAGVSQTPSNKVTEKGKYVELRCDPISGHTALYWYRQSLGQGPEFLIYFQGTGAADDSGLPNDRFFAVRPEGSVSTLKIQRTERGDSAVYLCASSPRTTRYTGNEQFFGPGTRLTVL.

This clone was seen only a few times. V and J are TRBV30 and TRBJ2-5; 9 nucleotides line up with TRBD2. The length of the CDR3 is 14 residues. V was pared by 2 bases and J by 4 bases, with 5 bases of the junction left unmatched. Germline CDR1 GTSNPN, CDR2 SVGIG (reference sequence). Here the CDR3 reads CAWSRGRASETQYF. The CDR3 DNA follows: TGTGCCTGGAGTCGCGGGAGGGCCTCAGAGACCCAGTACTTC.

The chain joins TRBV30 to TRBJ1-2; 8 positions match TRBD1. Trimming cost V 0 bases and J 7 bases; bases outside gene matches: 4. The length of the CDR3 is 13 residues. Germline CDR1 reads GTSNPN; CDR2 reads SVGIG (reference sequence). For the CDR3, the DNA is TGTGCCTGGAGTGTATCAGGGGGCCGTGGCTACACCTTC. This translates into CAWSVSGGRGYTF. Combining the CDR3 with reference TRBV30 and TRBJ1-2 gives the whole variable domain SQTIHQWPATLVQPVGSPLSLECTVEGTSNPNLYWYRQAAGRGLQLLFYSVGIGQISSEVPQNLSASRPQDRQFILSSKKLLLSDSGFYLCAWSVSGGRGYTFGSGTRLTVV.

The chain is built from TRBV11-3 and TRBJ2-3, with D tentatively TRBD2 (6 bases). Germline values: CDR1 SGHNT, CDR2 YENEEA. V lost 5 bases and J lost 5, with 26 bases in between. The CDR3 extends over 18 amino acids. The DNA of the CDR3 is TGTGCCAGCAGCCCTGCCCGGGAGATCGGCCAGCTAATAGATACGCAGTATTTT. Translating gives CASSPAREIGQLIDTQYF.

The V gene is TRBV19, the J gene TRBJ2-6; D perhaps matches TRBD1 (5 bases). The V gene lost 9 bases and the J gene lost 0 bases, with 12 bases spanning the gap. CDR1 and CDR2 from the germline V gene are LNHDA and SQIVND (reference sequence). This CDR3 region has 15 residues. CDR3 amino acids: CASGRGDSGANVLTF. Here the CDR3 DNA reads TGTGCCAGCGGAAGGGGTGACTCTGGGGCCAACGTCCTGACTTTC.

CDR3 coding DNA: TGTGCCAGCAGTAGAACAGGGGGCTCGGGATATGGCTACACCTTC. Its translation is CASSRTGGSGYGYTF. The rearrangement joins TRBV2 to TRBJ1-2; 9 nucleotides match TRBD1. V shed 5 bases, J shed 5 bases, and the junction held 9 bases outside the gene matches. The CDR3 totals 15 residues. The germline CDR1 and CDR2 sequences are SNHLY and FYNNEI.

The chain links TRBV7-2 to TRBJ1-2; 7 positions match TRBD1. Trimming took 5 bases from V and 0 from J; bases not matched to a gene: 6. Germline V gene data show CDR1 as SGHTA and CDR2 as FQGNSA. The length of the CDR3 is 15 residues. CDR3 coding DNA: TGTGCCAGCAGCCCCTCAGGGGGACCTAACTATGGCTACACCTTC. Protein sequence: CASSPSGGPNYGYTF.

The J gene is TRBJ1-1, the V gene TRBV6-5; D unresolved. Germline CDR1 is MNHEY and CDR2 is SVGAGI. The V gene lost 9 bases and the J gene lost 3 bases, with 8 bases spanning the gap. The CDR3 consists of 11 residues. CDR3 loop: CASSADTEAFF. In DNA, the CDR3 is TGTGCCAGTTCGGCGGACACTGAAGCTTTCTTT.

The V gene is TRBV27, the J gene TRBJ2-2, with D maybe TRBD2 (5 bases). Germline CDR1 reads MNHEY; CDR2 reads SMNVEV (reference sequence). CDR3 length: 16 amino acids. V lost 6 bases to trimming and J lost 9 bases, with 23 bases between them. CDR3 sequence: CASSLISASGARELFF. The CDR3 DNA sequence: TGTGCCAGCAGCTTGATTAGCGCTTCAGGCGCTCGGGAGCTGTTTTTT.

This rearrangement joins TRBV6-1 to TRBJ2-7; 7 bases agree with TRBD1. Germline CDR1 is MNHNS and CDR2 is SASEGT. J was trimmed by 3 bases and V by 3 bases; bases with no gene match: 2. The CDR3 covers 13 residues. CDR3 region: CASSEDRFYEQYF. The CDR3 DNA reads TGTGCCAGCAGTGAGGACAGGTTCTACGAGCAGTACTTC.

This chain uses TRBV6-1 with TRBJ2-5; 10 bases line up with TRBD1. There are 15 residues in the CDR3. The junction had 14 bases not matched to a gene; V was cut back by 11 bases and J by 5 bases. Germline V gene data show CDR1 as MNHNS and CDR2 as SASEGT. DNA for the CDR3: TGTGCCGGTGCCGGGACAGGGGCTACCCGGGAGACCCAGTACTTC. Translated: CAGAGTGATRETQYF.

The CDR3 DNA reads TGTGCCAGCAGACTACTAGCGGGGGGTGGCAATGAGCAGTTCTTC. This translates into CASRLLAGGGNEQFF. The V call is TRBV11-2, the J call TRBJ2-1; TRBD2 agrees at 12 bases. The germline gives CDR1 SGHAT, CDR2 FQNNGV. There are 15 residues in the CDR3. V lost 6 bases and J lost 6; bases outside the gene matches: 6.

The V call is TRBV30, the J call TRBJ1-3, with D perhaps matching TRBD1 (5 bases). The CDR3 has 13 residues. Germline assignment: CDR1 GTSNPN and CDR2 SVGIG (reference sequence). Trimming shortened V by 5 bases and J by 2 bases, and 10 bases separated the two germline ends. CDR3: CAWVKGAGNTIYF. CDR3 nucleotides: TGTGCCTGGGTAAAAGGGGCTGGAAACACCATATATTTT.

Regarding this clone: Germline is not matched at one junction end, which may reflect a read error. The sample holds other DNA sequences that translate to the same CDR3. V is TRBV27 and J is TRBJ2-7; 7 bases are shared with TRBD2. Germline-derived CDR1 and CDR2 are MNHEY and SMNVEV (reference sequence). The CDR3 is 15 residues long. The CDR3 region has the DNA TGTGCCAGTAGTTTCGGCGGGGGATTGGGCTACGAGCAGTACTTC. It codes for CASSFGGGLGYEQYF.

The chain combines TRBV5-4 with TRBJ1-1; D might be TRBD1 (6 bases). The CDR3 totals 15 residues. The germline V and J ends were trimmed by 4 bases and 11 bases, with 24 bases remaining between them. Germline CDR1 SGHNT, CDR2 YYREEE (reference sequence). CDR3: CASSPLQGRTWNAFF. DNA for the CDR3: TGTGCCAGCAGCCCCTTACAGGGACGGACCTGGAACGCTTTCTTT.